The source of this T cell receptor beta chain is a study of T-cell reconstitution after alpha-beta-depleted transplantation in children. Study-wide results and caveats: At one year after transplant, newly produced T cells mostly accounted for T-cell counts and diversity. As was reported, about two months after transplant, alpha-beta T cells came from several hundred expanded graft clones.

This clonotype was recorded many times. What it binds is not known. Unique molecular identifiers tagged the TCRbeta library. TCRdb reanalysed the PCR reads using MiXCR and keeps one entry per CDR3 protein. The sample records fewer than 35,000 distinct CDR3 sequences, under 8% being singletons. Germline values: CDR1 MNHEY, CDR2 SVGAGI. V gave up 5 bases and J gave up 0 bases, with 14 bases separating them. The CDR3 spans 16 residues. This material consisted of PBMCs, mostly from graft donor cells, taken 180 days after TCRalphabeta/CD19-depleted stem cell transplant. The chain has TRBV6-5 and TRBJ1-3; D unclear. The TCR originated in a male patient younger than 18 who had a stem cell transplant for acute myeloid leukemia, so the T cells may come from the graft donor. CDR3 sequence reads: CASSRKDGISGNTIYF. DNA of the CDR3: TGTGCCAGCAGTCGGAAGGACGGCATCTCTGGAAACACCATATATTTT.